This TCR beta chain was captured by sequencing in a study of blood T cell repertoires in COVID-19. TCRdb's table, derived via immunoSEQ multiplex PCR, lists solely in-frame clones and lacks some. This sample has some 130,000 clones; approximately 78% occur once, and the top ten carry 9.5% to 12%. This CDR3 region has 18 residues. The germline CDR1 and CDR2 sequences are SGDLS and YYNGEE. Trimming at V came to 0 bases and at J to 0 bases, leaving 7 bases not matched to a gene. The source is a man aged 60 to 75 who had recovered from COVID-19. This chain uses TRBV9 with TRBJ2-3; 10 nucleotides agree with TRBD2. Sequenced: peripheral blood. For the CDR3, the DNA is TGTGCCAGCAGCGTAGATATAGCGGGGGGCCTTAGCACAGATACGCAGTATTTT. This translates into CASSVDIAGGLSTDTQYF. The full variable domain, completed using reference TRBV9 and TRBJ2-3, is DSGVTQTPKHLITATGQRVTLRCSPRSGDLSVYWYQQSLDQGLQFLIQYYNGEERAKGNILERFSAQQFPDLHSELNLSSLELGDSALYFCASSVDIAGGLSTDTQYFGPGTRLTVL.